Listed below are T cell receptor beta chains from one sample, sequenced in a study of blood T cell repertoires in COVID-19. The method was immunoSEQ multiplex PCR; TCRdb's version includes in-frame clones alone and lacks a portion of them. The data contain 200,000 to 250,000 clones, about 80% of them singletons. Material: peripheral blood. The origin of the receptors is a woman aged 30 to 39 who had recovered from COVID-19. The CDR3 runs from the conserved cysteine through the conserved F or W. The D gene is left open where the match is weak. The size field is filled for only some rows; it gives once, few, many or a size class.

d_call j_call clone_size v_call cdr3_aa
TRBD1 TRBJ2-7 - TRBV28 CASRPGQNYEQYF
TRBD1 TRBJ1-1 - TRBV5-1 CASSLAYNRGYTEAFF
TRBD1 TRBJ1-5 - TRBV6-5 CASSSRDSDNQPQHF
- TRBJ1-6 once TRBV14 CASSQRGGQNSPLHF
TRBD2 TRBJ2-1 once TRBV24-1 CATSEAGLAVDNEQFF
- TRBJ1-2 - TRBV19 CASSLTVLDGYTF
- TRBJ1-4 - TRBV28 CASSSSRDSNEKLFF
- TRBJ2-7 - TRBV10-2 CASNIAGTSYEQYF
TRBD2 TRBJ2-1 - TRBV7-9 CASSLGTSGYNEQFF
- TRBJ1-3 - TRBV21-1 CASITGGGGNTIYF
- TRBJ2-7 - TRBV9 CASSAAGSHDEQYF
- TRBJ1-1 - TRBV14 CASSQDQWRQHEAFF
TRBD1 TRBJ1-6 - TRBV25-1 CASSVDRENSPLHF
TRBD1 TRBJ1-2 - TRBV28 CASTVNRGRYGYTF
- TRBJ2-7 - TRBV28 CAISTRSVYEQYF
TRBD1 TRBJ2-7 - TRBV10-3 CAISPRDSPYEQYF
TRBD1 TRBJ2-5 - TRBV11-3 CASSSGQGASETQYF
- TRBJ1-3 - TRBV28 CASSFLDSRNTIYF
- TRBJ1-3 - TRBV24-1 CATSDSGRAGNTIYF
TRBD1 TRBJ1-2 - TRBV27 CASSFGTGGDGYTF
TRBD1 TRBJ1-4 - TRBV5-1 CASSPGTGGGEKLFF
- TRBJ1-1 - TRBV7-9 CASTLSQGEAFF
- TRBJ1-4 - TRBV5-6 CASSFTATNEKLFF
- TRBJ2-1 - TRBV28 CASYSTGGVRNEQFF
- TRBJ1-5 - TRBV21-1 CASGLFEGQPQHF
TRBD1 TRBJ2-3 - TRBV27 CASSLIGTGGLPTQYF
TRBD2 TRBJ2-3 few TRBV5-4 CASSLGTSGSSTDTQYF
TRBD1 TRBJ1-2 - TRBV2 CASSFTGANYGYTF
TRBD1 TRBJ1-2 - TRBV27 CASSFTDRGTGYTF
TRBD1 TRBJ2-2 - TRBV9 CASSVRDRDTGELFF
- TRBJ2-2 once TRBV28 CATPGAAGELFF
TRBD1 TRBJ2-5 - TRBV11-3 CASSYTGVETQYF
TRBD2 TRBJ2-5 - TRBV9 CASSVGTNQETQYF
- TRBJ2-3 - TRBV7-3 CASSSVPSATTDTQYF
- TRBJ2-5 - TRBV7-8 CASSPLKGAVETQYF
TRBD1 TRBJ2-6 - TRBV7-3 CASSPWTGFGANVLTF
TRBD2 TRBJ2-7 - TRBV4-1 CASSRGTSGRGSYEQYF
TRBD1 TRBJ1-5 few TRBV9 CASSQGQANQPQHF
TRBD2 TRBJ2-7 - TRBV5-6 CASSLALAAPRFTYEQYF
TRBD2 TRBJ2-7 - TRBV13 CASSSGTSGTYEQYF
TRBD1 TRBJ1-5 - TRBV7-2 CASSVQGAQSQPQHF
TRBD1 TRBJ1-1 - TRBV4-1 CASSRDTGVHGTEAFF